This is a list of T cell receptor beta chains from one sample in a study of T cells expressing NK-cell markers. TCRdb re-analyzed the 5' RACE reads; it lists each CDR3 protein once, without DNA. Here the sample table reports some 500,000 distinct CDR3 sequences. Material: blood T cells: a sorted CD56 or NKG2C T cell subset, CD4+ or CD8+ T cells, or bulk PBMC T cells (not recorded which). The receptor source for this set is a woman between 50 and 59 years old in good health. Both conserved end residues are part of each CDR3.

v_call,j_call,cdr3_aa
TRBV20-1,TRBJ2-5,CSASGAFQETQYF
TRBV3-1,TRBJ2-1,CASRSNPLGDEQFF
TRBV27,TRBJ2-3,CASSLVAPNTDTQYF
TRBV5-1,TRBJ1-1,CASSLDAGVTEAFF
TRBV27,TRBJ2-7,CASSTRTNRQREGHEQYF
TRBV7-8,TRBJ2-1,CASSLQVAEGSEQFF
TRBV3-1,TRBJ1-1,CASSQHLNTEAFF
TRBV20-1,TRBJ2-1,CSAPSAGGPGNEQFF
TRBV24-1,TRBJ2-1,CATSDFSLAEIVNEQFF
TRBV14,TRBJ2-3,CASSRLGARTDTQYF
TRBV7-9,TRBJ2-3,CASSLWRGLSTDTQYF
TRBV4-2,TRBJ2-5,CASSLTSDQETQYF
TRBV6-1,TRBJ2-3,CASGALYTDTQYF
TRBV4-1,TRBJ2-6,CASSQPSGAPGANVLTF
TRBV5-1,TRBJ2-1,CASSLGGTGQNEQFF
TRBV4-1,TRBJ2-3,CASSQEGSTDTQYF
TRBV2,TRBJ2-2,CASRGPGELFF
TRBV20-1,TRBJ2-3,CSASGGTDTQYF
TRBV7-8,TRBJ1-4,CASRPGGPGEKLFF
TRBV6-1,TRBJ2-7,CASTPWGGTYEQYF
TRBV19,TRBJ1-5,CASSITRTRSNQPQHF
TRBV29-1,TRBJ1-2,CSVGRYDGYTF
TRBV5-1,TRBJ2-7,CASSPPYRGTPYEQYF
TRBV24-1,TRBJ2-3,CATSDRMSLDTQYF
TRBV12-3/TRBV12-4,TRBJ2-7,CASRVSGTREQYF
TRBV7-9,TRBJ2-3,CASSPGGGSQRGDTQYF
TRBV5-1,TRBJ2-5,CASSSLTGGLEKETQYF
TRBV12-3/TRBV12-4,TRBJ1-5,CASSLMPDNQPQHF
TRBV5-1,TRBJ1-4,CASSWRPNEKLFF
TRBV10-2,TRBJ2-3,CASSESGGSPDTQYF
TRBV29-1,TRBJ1-2,CSEDRIYGYTF
TRBV2,TRBJ1-2,CASIPAGGVYGYTF
TRBV7-9,TRBJ2-7,CASSAGTGGYEQYF
TRBV11-2,TRBJ2-3,CASRGYGTPTDTQYF
TRBV7-7,TRBJ2-3,CASSLDWRTDTQYF
TRBV7-2,TRBJ2-4,CAAGAGNIQYF
TRBV20-1,TRBJ2-3,CSARVMRVGTDTQYF
TRBV18,TRBJ1-1,CASSSTGTGGRGTEAFF
TRBV19,TRBJ1-1,CASSEGARSEAFF
TRBV29-1,TRBJ2-2,CSAQLGTIDGELFF
TRBV27,TRBJ2-3,CASSFLRSGTSTDTQYF
TRBV5-1,TRBJ2-3,CASSSSLGSSTDTQYF
TRBV4-1,TRBJ2-3,CASSPPTSGSTDTQYF
TRBV7-2,TRBJ2-2,CASSTHSGNTGELFF
TRBV12-3/TRBV12-4,TRBJ1-4,CASSDRSHNEKLFF
TRBV9,TRBJ2-1,CASSPVGGSAINEQFF
TRBV5-1,TRBJ2-4,CASSQGKIAKNIQYF
TRBV5-1,TRBJ2-1,CASSPRSPRYNEQFF
TRBV20-1,TRBJ2-3,CSASPVIVSDTQYF
TRBV27,TRBJ1-4,CASSPLTGFATNEKLFF
TRBV20-1,TRBJ2-2,CSARVVRQGVNTGELFF
TRBV12-3/TRBV12-4,TRBJ1-6,CASIKQVPSVGSPLHF
TRBV11-3,TRBJ2-3,CASSGVGVADTQYF
TRBV20-1,TRBJ1-1,CSAKLRYTEAFF